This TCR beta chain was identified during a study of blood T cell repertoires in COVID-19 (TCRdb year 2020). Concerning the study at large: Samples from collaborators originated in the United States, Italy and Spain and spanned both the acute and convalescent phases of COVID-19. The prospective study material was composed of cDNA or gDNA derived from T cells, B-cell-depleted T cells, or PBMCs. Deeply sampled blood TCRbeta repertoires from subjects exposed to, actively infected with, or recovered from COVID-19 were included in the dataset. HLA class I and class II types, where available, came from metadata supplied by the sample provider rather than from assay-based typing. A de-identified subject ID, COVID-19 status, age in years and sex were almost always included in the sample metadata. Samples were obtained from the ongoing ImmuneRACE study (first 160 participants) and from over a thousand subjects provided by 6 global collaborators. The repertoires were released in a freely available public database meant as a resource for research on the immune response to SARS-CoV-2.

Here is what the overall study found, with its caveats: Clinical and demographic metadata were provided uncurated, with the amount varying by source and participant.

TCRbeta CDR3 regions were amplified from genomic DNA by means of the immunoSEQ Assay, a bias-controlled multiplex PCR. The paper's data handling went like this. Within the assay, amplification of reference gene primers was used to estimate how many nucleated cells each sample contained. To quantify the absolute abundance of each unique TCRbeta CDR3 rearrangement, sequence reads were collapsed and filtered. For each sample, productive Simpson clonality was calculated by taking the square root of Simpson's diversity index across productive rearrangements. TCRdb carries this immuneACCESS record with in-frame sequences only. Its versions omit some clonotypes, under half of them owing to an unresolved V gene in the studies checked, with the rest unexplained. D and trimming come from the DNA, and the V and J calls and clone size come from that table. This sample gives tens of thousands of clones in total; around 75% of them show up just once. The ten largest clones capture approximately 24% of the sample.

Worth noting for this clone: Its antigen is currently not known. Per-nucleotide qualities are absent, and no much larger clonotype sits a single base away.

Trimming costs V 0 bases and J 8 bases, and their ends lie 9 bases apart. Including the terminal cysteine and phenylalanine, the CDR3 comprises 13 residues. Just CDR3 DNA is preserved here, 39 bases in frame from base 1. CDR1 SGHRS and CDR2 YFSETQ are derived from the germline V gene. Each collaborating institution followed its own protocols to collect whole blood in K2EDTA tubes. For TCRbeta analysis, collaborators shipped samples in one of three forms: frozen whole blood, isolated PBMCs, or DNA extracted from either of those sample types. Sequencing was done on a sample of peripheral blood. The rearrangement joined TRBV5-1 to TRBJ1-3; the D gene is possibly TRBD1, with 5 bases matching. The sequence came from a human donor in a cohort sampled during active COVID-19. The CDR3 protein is CASSLAGTDTIYF. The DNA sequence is TGCGCCAGCAGCTTGGCCGGGACTGACACCATATATTTT.